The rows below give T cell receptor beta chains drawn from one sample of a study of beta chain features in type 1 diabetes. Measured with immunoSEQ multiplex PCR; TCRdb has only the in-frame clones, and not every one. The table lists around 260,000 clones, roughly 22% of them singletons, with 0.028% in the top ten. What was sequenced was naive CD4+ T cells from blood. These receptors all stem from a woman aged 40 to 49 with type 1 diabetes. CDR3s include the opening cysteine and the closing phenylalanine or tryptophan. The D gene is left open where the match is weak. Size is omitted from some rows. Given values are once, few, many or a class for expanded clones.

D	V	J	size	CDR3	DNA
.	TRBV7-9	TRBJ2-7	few	CASSPGTTALSEQYF	TGTGCCAGCAGCCCTGGGACAACTGCGCTGAGCGAGCAGTACTTC
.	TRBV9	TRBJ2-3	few	CASSARAGGTDTQYF	TGTGCCAGCAGCGCTCGCGCAGGGGGCACAGATACGCAGTATTTT
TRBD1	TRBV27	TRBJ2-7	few	CASRRQGDAYEQYF	TGTGCCAGCAGGCGACAGGGGGATGCCTACGAGCAGTACTTC
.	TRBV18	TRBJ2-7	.	CASSPEQAYEQYF	TGTGCCAGCTCACCAGAACAGGCCTACGAGCAGTACTTC
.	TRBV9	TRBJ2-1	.	CASSVGRGRGEYNEQFF	TGTGCCAGCAGCGTAGGTAGGGGCAGGGGGGAATACAATGAGCAGTTCTTC
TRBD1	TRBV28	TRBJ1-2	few	CASRTGGTNYGYTF	TGTGCCAGCAGGACAGGGGGAACTAACTATGGCTACACCTTC
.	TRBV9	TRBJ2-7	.	CASSVGGQRGYEQYF	TGTGCCAGCAGCGTAGGGGGGCAGAGAGGCTACGAGCAGTACTTC
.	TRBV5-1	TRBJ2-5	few	CASSPFGEGETQYF	TGCGCCAGCAGCCCCTTCGGGGAAGGAGAGACCCAGTACTTC
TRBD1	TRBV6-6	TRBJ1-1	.	CASRDRSDTEAFF	TGTGCCAGCAGGGACAGGAGCGACACTGAAGCTTTCTTT
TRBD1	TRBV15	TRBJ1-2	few	CATSRSGTGNGYTF	TGTGCCACCAGCAGGTCCGGGACAGGGAATGGCTACACCTTC
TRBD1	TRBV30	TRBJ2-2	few	CAWRSQGVYGELFF	TGTGCCTGGAGGTCACAGGGGGTCTACGGGGAGCTGTTTTTT
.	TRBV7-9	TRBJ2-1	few	CASSLELEQFF	TGTGCCAGCAGCTTAGAACTTGAGCAGTTCTTC
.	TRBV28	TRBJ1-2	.	CALGGGAQYGYTF	TGTGCCCTAGGAGGCGGGGCACAGTATGGCTACACCTTC
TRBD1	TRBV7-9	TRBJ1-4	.	CASSSQGATNEKLFF	TGTGCCAGCAGCTCCCAGGGGGCAACTAATGAAAAACTGTTTTTT